Listed here are 5 T cell receptor beta chains from one sample, sequenced in a study of tumor and adjacent non-tumor tissue in lung cancer. The library came from three nested PCR rounds adapted from ARM-PCR protocols. TCRdb re-derived calls from the multiplex PCR reads in MiXCR, one entry per CDR3 protein. The sample holds about 93,000 distinct CDR3 sequences, less than 75% seen once. RNA was extracted from bulk tissue without any cell sorting. Sequencing was carried out using lung tumor tissue. The receptor set was obtained from a man between 60 and 75 years old with non-small cell lung cancer.

Regarding this clonotype: An end of the junction does not agree with germline; a read error may underlie this. The chain joins TRBV24-1 to TRBJ2-1; TRBD1 agrees at 7 bases. Per germline, CDR1 KGHDR and CDR2 SFDVKD. There are 16 residues in the CDR3. CDR3 sequence reads: CATSDTGDSDYNEQFF. In DNA form, the CDR3 reads TGTGCCACCAGCGATACAGGGGACAGCGACTACAATGAGCAGTTTTTC.

This clonotype was recorded at least ten times. This rearrangement joins TRBV6-5 to TRBJ1-1, with 9 bases matching TRBD1. V dropped 4 bases and J dropped 5; count of bases not matched to a gene: 11. This CDR3 comprises 16 residues. Germline CDR1 and CDR2: MNHEY and SVGAGI. CDR3 nucleotide sequence: TGTGCCAGCAGTTGGGACAGGGTCGTGGCGGTAACTGAAGCTTTCTTT. It codes for CASSWDRVVAVTEAFF.

This clonotype was detected only a few times. At one end, the junction sequence differs from germline, possibly due to a read error. The chain is built from TRBV11-1 and TRBJ2-1; TRBD1 matches 9 bases. The CDR3 is made up of 14 amino acids. CDR1 is SGHAT, CDR2 FQDESV, per germline (reference sequence). CDR3 DNA sequence: TGTGCCAGCAGCTCAGGGGACAGGGCCAATGAGCAGTTATTT. This encodes CASSSGDRANEQLF.

This clonotype was detected ten times or more. This sequence joins TRBV30 and TRBJ1-2; unclear D gene. Per germline, CDR1 GTSNPN and CDR2 SVGIG (reference sequence). This CDR3 contains 9 residues. The germline V and J ends were trimmed by 8 bases and 6 bases, with 7 bases remaining between them. The CDR3 nucleotides read TGTGCCCTCGGAAATGGCTACACCTTC. Amino acids: CALGNGYTF.

A remark on this clonotype: One end of the junction is discordant with germline, which a read error may explain. The V gene is TRBV5-5, the J gene TRBJ1-1, with 7 bases identical to TRBD1. Germline CDR1 and CDR2: SGHKS and YYEKEE (reference sequence). CDR3 length: 12 residues. The CDR3 is CTSSATGFGAFF. The CDR3 DNA follows: TGTACCAGCAGCGCGACAGGGTTTGGAGCTTTCTTT.